Detailed here is one T cell receptor (beta chain). What it recognizes is unknown. The data stem from a study of OX40 agonist ivuxolimab in advanced cancers. At the level of the study: Every 2 weeks, ivuxolimab was infused into the patients intravenously at between 0.01 and 10 mg/kg. Partial responses were achieved by three patients, one with hepatocellular carcinoma and two with cutaneous melanoma. Study-wide results and caveats: More expanded clones were seen, on average, in CD8+ T cells than in CD4+. Clonal expansion was seen in CD4+ and CD8+ blood T cells by week 6 at 0.1 to 3.0 mg/kg.

Profiled with immunoSEQ multiplex PCR; TCRdb holds only in-frame clones, not every one. The sample yields roughly 12,000 clones, around 84% seen once. The clonotype was recovered from an adult with an advanced solid tumor such as melanoma, head and neck, liver or kidney cancer. This sample comprised CD4+ or CD8+ T cells sorted from blood, obtained in a trial of the OX40 agonist ivuxolimab.

Here the CDR3 reads CASSLVVTGAYEQYF. The CDR3 DNA follows: TGTGCCAGCAGCTTAGTTGTGACAGGGGCCTACGAGCAGTACTTC. The chain uses TRBV7-9 and TRBJ2-7, with 8 bases fitting TRBD1. This CDR3 is 15 amino acids long. Germline V lookup: CDR1 SEHNR, CDR2 FQNEAQ (reference sequence). V shed 1 base, J shed 2 bases, and the junction held 4 bases outside the gene matches. Supplemented by reference TRBV7-9 and TRBJ2-7, the full variable domain reads DTGVSQNPRHKITKRGQNVTFRCDPISEHNRLYWYRQTLGQGPEFLTYFQNEAQLEKSRLLSDRFSAERPKGSFSTLEIQRTEQGDSAMYLCASSLVVTGAYEQYFGPGTRLTVT.